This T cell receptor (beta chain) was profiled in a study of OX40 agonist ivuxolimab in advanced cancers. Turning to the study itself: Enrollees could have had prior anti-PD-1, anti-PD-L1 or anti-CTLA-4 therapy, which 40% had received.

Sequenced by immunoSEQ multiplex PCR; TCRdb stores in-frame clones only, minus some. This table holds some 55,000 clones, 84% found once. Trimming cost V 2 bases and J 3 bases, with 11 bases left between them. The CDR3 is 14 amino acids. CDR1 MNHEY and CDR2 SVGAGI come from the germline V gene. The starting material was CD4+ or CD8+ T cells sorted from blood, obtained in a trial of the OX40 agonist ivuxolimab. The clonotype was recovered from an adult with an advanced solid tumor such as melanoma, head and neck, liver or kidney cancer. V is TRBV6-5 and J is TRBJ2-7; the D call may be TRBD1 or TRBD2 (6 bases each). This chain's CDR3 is CASSYRRGGYEQYF. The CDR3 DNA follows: TGTGCCAGCAGTTACCGCAGGGGAGGCTACGAGCAGTACTTC.